These 5 T cell receptor beta chains were all obtained from the same sample, sequenced in a study of cytomegalovirus exposure and HLA in healthy donors. It was with 60 Vbeta and 13 Jbeta primers that the PCR ran. The assay was immunoSEQ multiplex PCR, and TCRdb's table has in-frame clones only and misses some. Altogether roughly 130,000 clones are present, roughly 8.3% being singletons, with the ten largest covering around 5.5%. The sample comprised PBMCs. All receptors derive from a man aged 40-50 years in good health and CMV-seronegative.

CDR3 bases: TGTGCCAGTACCCCGGGGACACGTGCTAACTATGGCTACACCTTC. Translated, it gives CASTPGTRANYGYTF. The rearrangement joins TRBV19 to TRBJ1-2; tentatively, D is TRBD1 (6 bases). In germline, CDR1 is LNHDA, CDR2 SQIVND (reference sequence). Trimming shortened V by 7 bases and J by 0 bases, and 15 bases separated the two germline ends. The CDR3 loop spans 15 amino acids.

This chain links TRBV5-4 with TRBJ2-3, with 7 bases fitting TRBD2. With V trimmed by 0 bases and J by 5 bases, 12 bases remained unmatched. Germline CDR1 SGHNT, CDR2 YYREEE (reference sequence). The CDR3 is made up of 17 amino acids. The CDR3 region is CASSLGLAAPFGDTQYF. CDR3 DNA sequence: TGTGCCAGCAGCTTGGGACTAGCCGCTCCATTCGGAGATACGCAGTATTTT. The full variable domain, completed using reference TRBV5-4 and TRBJ2-3, is ETGVTQSPTHLIKTRGQQVTLRCSSQSGHNTVSWYQQALGQGPQFIFQYYREEENGRGNFPPRFSGLQFPNYSSELNVNALELDDSALYLCASSLGLAAPFGDTQYFGPGTRLTVL.

Concerning this clone itself: Other DNA sequences within the sample encode an identical CDR3. This sequence joins TRBV7-2 and TRBJ2-7, with 7 bases aligning to TRBD1. Per the germline V gene, CDR1 is SGHTA and CDR2 is FQGNSA. The V and J ends lost 0 bases and 2 bases, in that order; junction bases with no gene match: 1. The CDR3 is 14 residues long. The CDR3 sequence is CASSLAGGTYEQYF. As DNA, the CDR3 is TGTGCCAGCAGCTTAGCAGGGGGCACCTACGAGCAGTACTTC.

The rearrangement uses TRBV30 and TRBJ1-1; possible D gene TRBD1, 5 bases. The V gene lost 2 bases and the J gene lost 4 bases, with 11 bases spanning the gap. Germline CDR1 GTSNPN, CDR2 SVGIG (reference sequence). This CDR3 has 13 residues. The CDR3: CAWSLGAITEAFF. CDR3 bases: TGTGCCTGGAGTCTTGGGGCTATCACTGAAGCTTTCTTT. The variable domain in full, with the rest retrieved from reference TRBV30 and TRBJ1-1, is SQTIHQWPATLVQPVGSPLSLECTVEGTSNPNLYWYRQAAGRGLQLLFYSVGIGQISSEVPQNLSASRPQDRQFILSSKKLLLSDSGFYLCAWSLGAITEAFFGQGTRLTVV.

This chain links TRBV19 with TRBJ2-5, with TRBD1 identical over 10 bases. The CDR3 length is 16 residues. V was pared by 0 bases and J by 1 base, with 2 bases of the junction left unmatched. CDR1 and CDR2 (germline): LNHDA, SQIVND (reference sequence). In nucleotides, the CDR3 is TGTGCCAGTAGTATAGATGGGACAGGGGTCCAAGAGACCCAGTACTTC. As protein: CASSIDGTGVQETQYF.